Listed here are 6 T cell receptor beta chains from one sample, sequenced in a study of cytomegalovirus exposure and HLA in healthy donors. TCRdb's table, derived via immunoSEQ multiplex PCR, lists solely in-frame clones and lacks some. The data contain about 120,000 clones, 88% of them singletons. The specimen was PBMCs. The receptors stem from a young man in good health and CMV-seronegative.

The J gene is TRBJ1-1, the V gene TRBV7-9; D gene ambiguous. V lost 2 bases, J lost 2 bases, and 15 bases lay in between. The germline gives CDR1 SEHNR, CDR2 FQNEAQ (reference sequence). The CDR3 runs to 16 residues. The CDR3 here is CASSLFLGGINTEAFF. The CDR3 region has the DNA TGTGCCAGCAGCTTATTTTTAGGAGGGATTAACACTGAAGCTTTCTTT.

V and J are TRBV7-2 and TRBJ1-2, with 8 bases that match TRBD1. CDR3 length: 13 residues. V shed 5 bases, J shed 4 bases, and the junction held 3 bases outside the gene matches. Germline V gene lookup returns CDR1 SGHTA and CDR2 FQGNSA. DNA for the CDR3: TGTGCCAGCAGCCCGGACAGGGTCTATGGCTACACCTTC. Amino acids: CASSPDRVYGYTF.

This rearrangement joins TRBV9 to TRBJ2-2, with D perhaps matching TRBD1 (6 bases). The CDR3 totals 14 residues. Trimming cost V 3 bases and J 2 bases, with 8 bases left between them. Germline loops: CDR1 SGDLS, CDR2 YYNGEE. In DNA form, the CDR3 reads TGTGCCAGCAGCGCGGACAGCAACACCGGGGAGCTGTTTTTT. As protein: CASSADSNTGELFF.

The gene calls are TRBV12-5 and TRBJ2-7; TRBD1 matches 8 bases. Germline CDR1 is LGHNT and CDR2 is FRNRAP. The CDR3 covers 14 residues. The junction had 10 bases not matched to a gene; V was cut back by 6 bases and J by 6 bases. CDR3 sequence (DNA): TGTGCTAGTGGCCTGACAGGGGATTATGGCGAGCAGTACTTC. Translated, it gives CASGLTGDYGEQYF. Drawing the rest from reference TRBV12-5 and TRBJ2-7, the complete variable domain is DARVTQTPRHKVTEMGQEVTMRCQPILGHNTVFWYRQTMMQGLELLAYFRNRAPLDDSGMPKDRFSAEMPDATLATLKIQPSEPRDSAVYFCASGLTGDYGEQYFGPGTRLTVT.

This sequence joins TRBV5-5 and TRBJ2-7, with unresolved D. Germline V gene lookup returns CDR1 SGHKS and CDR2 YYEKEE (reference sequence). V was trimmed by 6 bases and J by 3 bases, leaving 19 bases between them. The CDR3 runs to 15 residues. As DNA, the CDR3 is TGTGCCAGCACCGTGGTGGTACAACCCCGCTACGAGCAGTACTTC. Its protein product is CASTVVVQPRYEQYF. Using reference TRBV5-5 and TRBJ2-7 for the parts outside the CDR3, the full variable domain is DAGVTQSPTHLIKTRGQQVTLRCSPISGHKSVSWYQQVLGQGPQFIFQYYEKEERGRGNFPDRFSARQFPNYSSELNVNALLLGDSALYLCASTVVVQPRYEQYFGPGTRLTVT.

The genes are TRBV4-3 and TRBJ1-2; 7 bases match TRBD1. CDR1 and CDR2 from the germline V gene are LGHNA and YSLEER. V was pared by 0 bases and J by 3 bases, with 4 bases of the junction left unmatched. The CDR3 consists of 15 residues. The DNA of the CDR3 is TGCGCCAGCAGCCAAGAAACAGGGGCAGACTATGGCTACACCTTC. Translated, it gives CASSQETGADYGYTF.